This passage covers 18 T cell receptor beta chains from one sample sequenced in a study of T cells expressing NK-cell markers. TCRdb derives one entry per CDR3 protein from the 5' RACE reads, leaving out DNA. Seen in this sample are about 370,000 distinct CDR3 sequences; the ten most common clones hold about 10%. The sequenced material came from blood T cells: a sorted CD56 or NKG2C T cell subset, CD4+ or CD8+ T cells, or bulk PBMC T cells (not recorded which). Source of these receptors: a woman aged 45 to 65 in good health.

The rearrangement links TRBV5-6 to TRBJ2-3; TCRdb reports TRBD1, a call that lacks DNA to check it against. The germline V gene encodes CDR1 SGHDT and CDR2 YYEEEE. The CDR3 loop spans 17 amino acids. The CDR3 loop reads CASSLGAGKGSADTQYF.

The rearrangement uses TRBV15 and TRBJ2-2; the TRBD1 assignment by TCRdb is unverifiable without DNA. The CDR3 length is 13 residues. Germline V gene lookup returns CDR1 LNHNV and CDR2 YYDKDF (reference sequence). CDR3 amino acids: CAAGQGYTGELFF.

The CDR3 protein is CATSRKREGSYNEQFF. V is TRBV15 and J is TRBJ2-1; the D call from TCRdb, TRBD2, cannot be confirmed without DNA. The CDR3 runs 16 residues. Germline V lookup: CDR1 LNHNV, CDR2 YYDKDF (reference sequence).

CDR3 protein: CASSLALAGGDSYEQYF. J is TRBJ2-7 and V is TRBV5-1; with no DNA, the TCRdb D assignment of TRBD2 cannot be verified. There are 17 residues in the CDR3. CDR1 SGHRS and CDR2 YFSETQ come from the germline V gene.

The rearrangement links TRBV12-3 or TRBV12-4 to TRBJ2-3; TCRdb returns TRBD1, unconfirmable since there is no DNA. This CDR3 spans 15 amino acids. The CDR3 protein is CASRVLRDNTDTQYF.

The CDR3 loop reads CATSGIAGVSYNEQFF. This chain joins TRBV15 and TRBJ2-1; the TCRdb call, TRBD2, lacks DNA for checking. Germline loops: CDR1 LNHNV, CDR2 YYDKDF (reference sequence). The CDR3 is made up of 16 amino acids.

V usage is TRBV19 and J usage is TRBJ2-1; TCRdb's D gene call, TRBD2, goes unchecked for lack of DNA. The V gene's germline CDR1 is LNHDA and CDR2 SQIVND (reference sequence). This CDR3 is built from 16 residues. The CDR3 loop reads CASSITELAGYNEQFF.

This chain uses TRBV2 with TRBJ1-2; absent DNA, TCRdb's TRBD1 call cannot be checked. This CDR3 contains 11 residues. CDR1 and CDR2 from the germline V gene are SNHLY and FYNNEI. CDR3 amino acids: CALDRNYGYTF.

The rearrangement uses TRBV10-3 and TRBJ2-1; TCRdb outputs TRBD2, but without DNA this stays unchecked. Germline V gene sequence: CDR1 ENHRY, CDR2 SYGVKD. The CDR3 has 14 residues. The CDR3 here is CAISGTSPPGEQFF.

The chain couples TRBV27 to TRBJ2-7; there is no DNA to check the TCRdb D call of TRBD2. CDR1 MNHEY and CDR2 SMNVEV come from the germline V gene (reference sequence). The CDR3 length is 14 residues. CDR3 region: CASSLTSGSHEQYF.

The CDR3 here is CASRSDREGFEQYF. This chain uses TRBV3-1 with TRBJ2-7; the D call of TRBD1 rests on TCRdb alone, since no DNA is present to check it. Germline loops: CDR1 LGHDT, CDR2 YNNKEL (reference sequence). CDR3 length: 14 residues.

V is TRBV3-1 and J is TRBJ2-1; the TCRdb call, TRBD2, lacks DNA for checking. This CDR3 has 16 residues. The germline V gene encodes CDR1 LGHDT and CDR2 YNNKEL (reference sequence). This chain's CDR3 is CASSHILESSYNEQFF.

The chain joins TRBV4-1 to TRBJ1-2; TCRdb gives TRBD1 as the D gene, but with no DNA this cannot be confirmed. Germline CDR1 and CDR2: MGHRA and YSYEKL. CDR3 length: 16 residues. The CDR3 reads CASSHQPRSREYGYTF.

The rearrangement joins TRBV12-3 or TRBV12-4 to TRBJ2-5; the D gene TCRdb calls, TRBD1, cannot be checked with no DNA. The CDR3 is made up of 15 amino acids. The CDR3 loop reads CASSYAGPNQETQYF.

The chain uses TRBV29-1 and TRBJ2-1. In germline, CDR1 is SQVTM, CDR2 ANQGSEA. CDR3 length equals 12 residues. The CDR3 loop is CSVVRGGNEQFF.

The rearrangement uses TRBV5-1 and TRBJ1-5; the D gene TCRdb calls, TRBD1, cannot be checked with no DNA. Germline CDR1 is SGHRS and CDR2 is YFSETQ. This CDR3 comprises 15 residues. The CDR3 loop is CASSKDGGRGQPQHF.

The chain is built from TRBV5-1 and TRBJ2-1. The CDR3 is made up of 16 amino acids. Germline CDR1 is SGHRS and CDR2 is YFSETQ. This chain's CDR3 is CASSLADMGSYNEQFF.

The chain is built from TRBV5-5 and TRBJ2-1. Germline CDR1 is SGHKS and CDR2 is YYEKEE (reference sequence). The CDR3 length is 16 residues. Here the CDR3 reads CASSLAVTSSYNEQFF.